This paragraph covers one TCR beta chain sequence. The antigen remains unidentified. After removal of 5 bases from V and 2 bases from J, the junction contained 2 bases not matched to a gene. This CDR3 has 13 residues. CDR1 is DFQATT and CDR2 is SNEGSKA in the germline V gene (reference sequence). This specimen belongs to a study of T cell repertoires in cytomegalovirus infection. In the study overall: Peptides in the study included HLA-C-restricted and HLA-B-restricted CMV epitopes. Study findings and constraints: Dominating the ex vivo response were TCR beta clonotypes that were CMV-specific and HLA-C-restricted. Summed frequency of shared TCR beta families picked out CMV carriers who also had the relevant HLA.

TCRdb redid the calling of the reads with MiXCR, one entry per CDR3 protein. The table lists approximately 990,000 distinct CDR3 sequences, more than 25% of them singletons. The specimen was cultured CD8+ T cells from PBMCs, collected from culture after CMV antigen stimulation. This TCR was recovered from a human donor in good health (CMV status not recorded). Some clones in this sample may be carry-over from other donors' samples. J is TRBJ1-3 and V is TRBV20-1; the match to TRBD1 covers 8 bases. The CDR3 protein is CSAVGQAGNTIYF. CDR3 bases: TGCAGTGCTGTGGGACAGGCTGGAAACACCATATATTTT.